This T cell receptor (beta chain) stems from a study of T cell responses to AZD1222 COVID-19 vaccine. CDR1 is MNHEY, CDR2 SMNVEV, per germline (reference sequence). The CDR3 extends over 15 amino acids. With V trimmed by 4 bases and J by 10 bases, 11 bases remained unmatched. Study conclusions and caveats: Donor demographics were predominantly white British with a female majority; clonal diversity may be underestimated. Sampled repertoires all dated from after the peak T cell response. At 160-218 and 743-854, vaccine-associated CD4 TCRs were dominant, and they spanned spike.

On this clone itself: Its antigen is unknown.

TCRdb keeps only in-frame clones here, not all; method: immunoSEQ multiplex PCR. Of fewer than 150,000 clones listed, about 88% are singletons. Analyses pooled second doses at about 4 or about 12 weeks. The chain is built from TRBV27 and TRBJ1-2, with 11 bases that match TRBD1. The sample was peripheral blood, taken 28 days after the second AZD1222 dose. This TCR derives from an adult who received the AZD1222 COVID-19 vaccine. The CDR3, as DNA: TGTGCCAGCAGTTCTAAGACCGGGACAGGGGGAATCTACACCTTC. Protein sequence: CASSSKTGTGGIYTF.